The clone carrying this T cell receptor beta chain was picked up many times. Germline values: CDR1 DFQATT, CDR2 SNEGSKA (reference sequence). This CDR3 is 12 amino acids long. The V gene lost 3 bases and the J gene lost 5 bases, with 10 bases spanning the gap. Indicated time point: patch test 1, 2 weeks after DPC sensitization. Treatment meaning: therapeutic diphenylcyclopropenone sensitization with weekly scalp DPC. TCRdb reanalysed the RACE reads using MiXCR and keeps one entry per CDR3 protein. The data show more than 100,000 distinct CDR3 sequences, roughly an eighth seen once. The data are from a study of human T cells and chemical hapten exposure.

This clonotype was sampled from a man younger than 30 with alopecia areata. Some clones in this sample may be carry-over from other donors' samples. The source was whole blood, collected in connection with sensitization to the hapten diphenylcyclopropenone (DPC). This sequence joins TRBV20-1 and TRBJ1-2; D is undetermined. In DNA, the CDR3 is TGCAGTGCTAGTTGGTCGTCGTATGGCTACACCTTC. Amino acid sequence: CSASWSSYGYTF.